These 2 T cell receptor beta chains were all obtained from the same sample, sequenced in a study of cytomegalovirus exposure and HLA in healthy donors. 60 Vbeta and 13 Jbeta primers were used in PCR. Here immunoSEQ multiplex PCR was the method, and the copy in TCRdb shows in-frame clones only, minus some. The profile covers 75,000 to 100,000 clones, with 55% to 80% appearing a single time and 3% to 4% taken by the ten largest. The sequenced material came from PBMCs. All receptors derive from a man in his forties in good health and CMV-seronegative.

The count of this clone is one. This rearrangement joins TRBV19 to TRBJ1-2; a possible D gene is TRBD1 (6 bases). The CDR3 is 13 residues long. Germline CDR1 is LNHDA and CDR2 is SQIVND (reference sequence). V was cut by 5 bases and J by 4 bases, with 11 bases left in between. The CDR3 nucleotides are TGTGCCAGTAGTTACAGGGCCGGCTATGGCTACACCTTC. Translated, it gives CASSYRAGYGYTF.

V usage is TRBV5-5 and J usage is TRBJ1-2; D call uncertain. V was pared by 0 bases and J by 4 bases, with 10 bases between. CDR1 SGHKS and CDR2 YYEKEE come from the germline V gene (reference sequence). The CDR3 has 14 residues. CDR3 coding DNA: TGTGCCAGCAGCTTGGCCGGGAATAGCTATGGCTACACCTTC. It yields the protein CASSLAGNSYGYTF.